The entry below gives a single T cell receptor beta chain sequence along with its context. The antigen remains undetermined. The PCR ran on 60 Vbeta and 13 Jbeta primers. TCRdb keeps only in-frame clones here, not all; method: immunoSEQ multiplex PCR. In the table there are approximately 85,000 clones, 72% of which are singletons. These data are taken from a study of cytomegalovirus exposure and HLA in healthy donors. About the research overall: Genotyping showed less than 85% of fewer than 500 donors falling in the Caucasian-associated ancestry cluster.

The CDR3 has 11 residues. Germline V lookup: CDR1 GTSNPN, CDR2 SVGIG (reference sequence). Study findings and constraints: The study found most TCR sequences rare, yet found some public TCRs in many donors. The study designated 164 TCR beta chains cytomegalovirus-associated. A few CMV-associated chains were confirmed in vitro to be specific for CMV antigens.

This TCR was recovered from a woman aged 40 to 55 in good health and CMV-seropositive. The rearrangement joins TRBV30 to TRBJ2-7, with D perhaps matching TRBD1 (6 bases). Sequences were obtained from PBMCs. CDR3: CGLGRGYEQYF. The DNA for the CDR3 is TGTGGCCTCGGCAGGGGCTACGAGCAGTACTTC.